This TCR beta chain was identified in a study of early T cells in non-severe SARS-CoV-2 infection. This clonotype has at least ten counts. Tagging with unique molecular identifiers was applied to individual cDNA molecules. TCRdb redid the calling of the 5' RACE reads with MiXCR, one entry per CDR3 protein. The top ten hold just under 30% of the sample, which has some 38,000 distinct CDR3 sequences, less than 6.5% seen once. The sequence was obtained from an adult who was a healthcare worker with PCR-confirmed SARS-CoV-2 infection or an uninfected control (not recorded which). Material for sequencing was whole blood.

The CDR3 loop is CASSRTVNYGYTF. The CDR3, as DNA: TGTGCCAGCAGCCGGACAGTTAACTATGGCTACACCTTC. The chain joins TRBV7-2 to TRBJ1-2, with D tentatively TRBD1 (6 bases). Trimming took 5 bases from V and 1 from J, leaving 8 bases between them. Germline CDR1 reads SGHTA; CDR2 reads FQGNSA. The length of the CDR3 is 13 residues. Variable domain in full (rest from reference TRBV7-2 and TRBJ1-2): GAGVSQSPSNKVTEKGKDVELRCDPISGHTALYWYRQSLGQGLEFLIYFQGNSAPDKSGLPSDRFSAERTGGSVSTLTIQRTQQEDSAVYLCASSRTVNYGYTFGSGTRLTVV.